The 10 T cell receptor beta chains below all came from one sample that was sequenced in a study of metastatic and nonmetastatic thyroid tumors. Not a single patient had been given any form of treatment at any point before undergoing thyroid surgery. MiXCR re-clonotyped the PCR reads for TCRdb. The table shows roughly 21,000 clones, with about a quarter occurring only once. Sequenced: blood. These TCRs come from a female donor with papillary thyroid cancer or a benign thyroid nodule (not recorded which). Some clones in this sample may be carry-over from other donors' samples.

The rearrangement joins TRBV6-5 to TRBJ1-1; D is undetermined. Trimming took 4 bases from V and 2 from J, leaving 11 bases between them. The CDR3 is made up of 14 amino acids. The germline V gene encodes CDR1 MNHEY and CDR2 SVGAGI. The DNA for the CDR3 is TGTGCCAGCAGTTCCCCGCAGTGTAACACTGAAGCTTTCTTT. This gives the protein CASSSPQCNTEAFF.

This clone was detected many times. CDR3 in DNA: TGCAGTGCTCCGTTTGGAACCCAAAACATTCAGTACTTC. Its translation is CSAPFGTQNIQYF. V is TRBV20-1 and J is TRBJ2-4; D is ambiguous. The V and J ends lost 5 bases and 5 bases respectively, with 13 bases between them. This CDR3 has 13 residues. The germline V gene has CDR1 DFQATT and CDR2 SNEGSKA (reference sequence).

This clone was found many times. The V and J genes are TRBV6-4 and TRBJ1-1, with 10 bases aligning to TRBD1. J gave up 0 bases and V 5 bases, and 18 bases lay outside the gene matches. This CDR3 comprises 20 residues. CDR1 and CDR2 from the germline V gene are MRHNA and SNTAGT. The CDR3 loop is CASSPGGTGEFQLMNTEAFF. DNA of the CDR3: TGTGCCAGCAGTCCCGGGGGGACAGGGGAATTCCAACTGATGAACACTGAAGCTTTCTTT.

This clone was counted at least ten times. The genes are TRBV6-2 or TRBV6-3 and TRBJ2-7; tentative D call: TRBD1 (6 bases). V gave up 7 bases and J gave up 2 bases, with 18 bases separating them. The length of the CDR3 is 15 residues. The germline V gene has CDR1 MNHEY and CDR2 SVGEGT. The CDR3 sequence is CASTARGKGTYEQYF. In nucleotides, the CDR3 is TGTGCCAGCACTGCCAGGGGCAAAGGGACCTACGAGCAGTACTTC.

This clone was detected many times. The J gene is TRBJ2-1, the V gene TRBV6-4; the D gene is possibly TRBD1 (6 bases). The CDR3 sequence is 16 residues long. The germline CDR1 and CDR2 sequences are MRHNA and SNTAGT. V dropped 5 bases and J dropped 5 bases, with 19 bases sitting between them. The CDR3 here is CASSSGVGEPDNEQFF. The CDR3 nucleotides read TGTGCCAGCAGTTCAGGGGTGGGGGAGCCCGACAATGAGCAGTTCTTC.

This clone was seen many times. The rearrangement joins TRBV29-1 to TRBJ1-4; no definite D call. Germline V gene sequence: CDR1 SQVTM, CDR2 ANQGSEA. Between the trimmed V and J ends, which lost 6 bases and 14 bases, there was a span of 16 bases. This CDR3 is 11 amino acids long. The DNA for the CDR3 is TGCAGCGTGCCCCGGGGTCCGCTCCTGTTTTTT. Its protein product is CSVPRGPLLFF.

In its sample, this clone was seen many times. V usage is TRBV18 and J usage is TRBJ2-7, with D hard to call. The V gene's germline CDR1 is KGHSH and CDR2 LQKENI. Trimming took off 6 bases at V and 5 bases at J, with 14 bases between the two ends. This CDR3 has 13 residues. The CDR3 reads CASSPSGDHEQYF. CDR3 bases: TGTGCCAGCTCTCCTTCGGGCGACCACGAGCAGTACTTC.

This clone counts as medium-sized (0.01 to 0.1%). The chain carries TRBV19 and TRBJ2-1; TRBD1 agrees at 9 bases. Germline values: CDR1 LNHDA, CDR2 SQIVND (reference sequence). With V trimmed by 5 bases and J by 9 bases, 8 bases remained unmatched. The CDR3 loop spans 14 amino acids. The CDR3 spells CASSSGTGRSEQFF. The DNA for the CDR3 is TGTGCCAGTAGTTCCGGGACAGGGCGTTCTGAGCAGTTCTTC.

This clone is medium-sized in the sample. The chain combines TRBV7-2 with TRBJ2-7; 8 nucleotides line up with TRBD2. This CDR3 spans 15 amino acids. CDR1 and CDR2 (germline): SGHTA, FQGNSA. J gave up 0 bases and V 5 bases, and 6 bases lay outside the gene matches. The chain's CDR3 is CASSLSGKSSYEQYF. Here the CDR3 DNA reads TGTGCCAGCAGCCTTAGCGGGAAGAGCTCCTACGAGCAGTACTTC.

This clone was seen repeatedly, ten times or more. V usage is TRBV12-3 or TRBV12-4 and J usage is TRBJ2-6; D gene unclear. Trimming stripped 1 base from V and 2 bases from J, with 6 bases between. CDR3 size: 15 residues. The DNA of the CDR3 is TGTGCCAGCAGTTTAGATGGTCCTGGGGCCAACGTCCTGACTTTC. This encodes CASSLDGPGANVLTF.